The 26 T cell receptor beta chains reported below all come from one sample, sequenced in a study of blood T cell repertoires in COVID-19 (TCRdb year 2020). The receptor library was made with the immunoSEQ multiplex PCR assay. The table comes from immuneACCESS by way of TCRdb, which keeps in-frame sequences with V and J called. Part of the clones is missing from these tables; in studies checked, under half for an unresolved V gene and the rest for unknown reasons. This sample is represented by about 380,000 clones; 87% of them were singletons. Approximately 1.3% of the sample is taken by the ten largest. Source material: PBMCs or T cells enriched from blood (not recorded which). All receptors come from a man aged 25 to 40 who had recovered from COVID-19.

The DNA of the CDR3 is TGTGCCAGCAGTAGTCCGGGTCGATATGGCTACACCTTC. This encodes CASSSPGRYGYTF. The chain links TRBV12-3 or TRBV12-4 to TRBJ1-2; D is uncertain. There are 13 residues in the CDR3. The V end was cut by 5 bases, the J end by 5 bases, with 12 bases between.

This clone was found a few times. The chain is built from TRBV27 and TRBJ1-5, with D hard to call. CDR1 and CDR2 (germline): MNHEY, SMNVEV (reference sequence). This CDR3 region has 17 residues. The V and J ends lost 5 bases and 3 bases respectively, with 20 bases between them. This chain's CDR3 is CASSPMRAGGDNQPQHF. The DNA for the CDR3 is TGTGCCAGCAGTCCCATGCGGGCGGGAGGCGACAATCAGCCCCAGCATTTT.

The chain recombines TRBV30 with TRBJ2-5; perhaps TRBD2 as D (5 bases). Germline CDR1 and CDR2: GTSNPN and SVGIG (reference sequence). Trimming stripped 8 bases from V and 6 bases from J, with 13 bases between. This CDR3 region has 11 residues. The CDR3 bases are TGTGCCCTCGGACTGCCCAAGACCCAGTACTTC. Translated: CALGLPKTQYF.

V gene TRBV3-1 (or the pseudogene TRBV3-2) combines with J gene TRBJ1-5, with D perhaps matching TRBD1 (6 bases). The ends were cut back, 0 bases at V and 4 bases at J, with 10 bases in the middle. Per the germline V gene, CDR1 is LGHDT and CDR2 is YNNKEL (reference sequence). This CDR3 is built from 15 residues. The chain's CDR3 is CASSQETGPNQPQHF. DNA of the CDR3: TGTGCCAGCAGCCAAGAAACAGGGCCGAATCAGCCCCAGCATTTT.

The chain recombines TRBV9 with TRBJ2-2; tentative D call: TRBD2 (6 bases). V was pared by 9 bases and J by 1 base, with 25 bases between. The V gene's germline CDR1 is SGDLS and CDR2 YYNGEE. The CDR3 has 18 residues. Here the CDR3 DNA reads TGTGCCACCAACCGGGACTCCCTTTCCCATTTGAACACCGGGGAGCTGTTTTTT. Its translation is CATNRDSLSHLNTGELFF. Looking up the rest from reference TRBV9 and TRBJ2-2 gives the full variable domain: DSGVTQTPKHLITATGQRVTLRCSPRSGDLSVYWYQQSLDQGLQFLIQYYNGEERAKGNILERFSAQQFPDLHSELNLSSLELGDSALYFCATNRDSLSHLNTGELFFGEGSRLTVL.

The chain couples TRBV30 to TRBJ1-2, with 7 positions matching TRBD1. There are 13 residues in the CDR3. The V segment lost 4 bases and the J segment 3 bases; nucleotides outside the gene matches: 5. The germline V gene encodes CDR1 GTSNPN and CDR2 SVGIG (reference sequence). In nucleotides, the CDR3 is TGTGCCTGGAATTGGGACAGTGACTATGGCTACACCTTC. This translates into CAWNWDSDYGYTF.

This clone was recorded only once. Other nucleotide sequences in the sample specify the same CDR3. The rearrangement links TRBV12-3 or TRBV12-4 to TRBJ1-3; D is ambiguous. The germline V and J ends were trimmed by 5 bases and 3 bases, with 2 bases remaining between them. This CDR3 spans 11 amino acids. The CDR3: CASSLGNTIYF. CDR3 bases: TGTGCCAGCAGTCTTGGAAACACCATATATTTT.

The chain employs TRBV6-5 and TRBJ2-3; the D gene is possibly TRBD1 (6 bases). This CDR3 has 15 residues. V was trimmed by 6 bases and J by 0 bases, leaving 13 bases between them. Germline assignment: CDR1 MNHEY and CDR2 SVGAGI. The CDR3 here is CASRGQHPSTDTQYF. The CDR3 DNA is TGTGCCAGCAGAGGACAGCACCCTAGCACAGATACGCAGTATTTT.

CDR3 nucleotide sequence: TGTGCCAGCAGCCCCGGGACTGCACAAGAGACCCAGTACTTC. Its translation: CASSPGTAQETQYF. The chain links TRBV5-4 to TRBJ2-5; TRBD2 is a possible D gene (6 bases). Germline CDR1 SGHNT, CDR2 YYREEE (reference sequence). The V and J ends lost 4 bases and 2 bases respectively, with 12 bases between them. This CDR3 region has 14 residues.

The J gene is TRBJ1-1, the V gene TRBV4-3; D ambiguous. The V end lost 3 bases, the J end lost 4 bases, and 12 bases lay between the germline ends. The CDR3 consists of 14 residues. Germline V gives CDR1 LGHNA, CDR2 YSLEER. This CDR3 is CASSHREGGTEAFF. In DNA form, the CDR3 reads TGCGCCAGCAGCCATCGCGAGGGTGGCACTGAAGCTTTCTTT.

The sample holds one count of this clone. The chain employs TRBV30 and TRBJ2-7, with D perhaps TRBD1 (6 bases). Germline V gene data show CDR1 as GTSNPN and CDR2 as SVGIG (reference sequence). The length of the CDR3 is 15 residues. Trimming removed 3 bases from V and 4 bases from J, with 19 bases in between. This chain's CDR3 is CAWSGHRVSLYEQYF. Written as DNA, the CDR3 is TGTGCCTGGAGCGGACACAGGGTGTCTCTTTACGAGCAGTACTTC.

V is TRBV10-3 and J is TRBJ1-2; tentative D call: TRBD1 (5 bases). CDR1 and CDR2 (germline): ENHRY, SYGVKD. V was cut by 0 bases and J by 8 bases, with 16 bases left in between. The CDR3 sequence is 15 residues long. CDR3 nucleotide sequence: TGTGCCATCAGTGAGTCGCTGGACGCAAGGACAGGCTACACCTTC. Its protein product is CAISESLDARTGYTF.

The chain joins TRBV18 to TRBJ1-3; D not certain. CDR3 length: 14 amino acids. Per the germline V gene, CDR1 is KGHSH and CDR2 is LQKENI. V gave up 2 bases and J gave up 0 bases, with 5 bases separating them. CDR3 nucleotide sequence: TGTGCCAGCTCACCAGTCCACTCTGGAAACACCATATATTTT. Translation gives CASSPVHSGNTIYF. The full variable domain, rest sourced from reference TRBV18 and TRBJ1-3, is NAGVMQNPRHLVRRRGQEARLRCSPMKGHSHVYWYRQLPEEGLKFMVYLQKENIIDESGMPKERFSAEFPKEGPSILRIQQVVRGDSAAYFCASSPVHSGNTIYFGEGSWLTVV.

The chain has TRBV3-1 (or the pseudogene TRBV3-2) and TRBJ1-1, with 8 bases matching TRBD1. The CDR3 is 14 amino acids. Germline loops: CDR1 LGHDT, CDR2 YNNKEL (reference sequence). Trimming took 7 bases from V and 10 from J; bases not matched to a gene: 14. The CDR3 sequence: CASNDPTGGGVAFF. CDR3 coding DNA: TGTGCCAGCAACGATCCCACAGGGGGAGGTGTAGCTTTCTTT.

The gene calls are TRBV4-3 and TRBJ2-7; D not certain. V lost 0 bases and J 2 bases, leaving 11 bases between the germline ends. The CDR3 spans 15 residues. The germline gives CDR1 LGHNA, CDR2 YSLEER. The chain's CDR3 is CASSQEVSSPYEQYF. The CDR3 coding sequence is TGCGCCAGCAGCCAAGAGGTTAGCAGCCCCTACGAGCAGTACTTC.

Written as DNA, the CDR3 is TGTGCCAGCAGTTACTCAGGTCAGGGGTCCTATGGCTACACCTTC. Amino acids: CASSYSGQGSYGYTF. This chain joins TRBV6-5 and TRBJ1-2; possible D gene TRBD1, 6 bases. Germline CDR1 and CDR2: MNHEY and SVGAGI. Trimming cost V 0 bases and J 4 bases, with 12 bases left between them. This CDR3 region has 15 residues.

The genes are TRBV6-5 and TRBJ1-2, with no clear D. V was trimmed by 4 bases and J by 7 bases, leaving 7 bases between them. Germline CDR1 is MNHEY and CDR2 is SVGAGI. This CDR3 has 11 residues. The CDR3 loop is CASSSPGGYTF. The CDR3, as DNA: TGTGCCAGCAGTTCCCCGGGTGGCTACACCTTC.

As DNA, the CDR3 is TGTGCCAGCAGCTTAAGTAACGGGGGAACCGTAAATGAGCAGTTCTTC. Amino acids: CASSLSNGGTVNEQFF. The V call is TRBV7-9, the J call TRBJ2-1; possibly TRBD2 for D (6 bases). V was trimmed by 2 bases and J by 7 bases, leaving 18 bases between them. The CDR3 contains 16 residues. Germline V CDR1 and CDR2: SEHNR, FQNEAQ (reference sequence).

The genes are TRBV5-4 and TRBJ2-5, with a weak D call TRBD1 (5 bases). Trimming took 0 bases from V and 4 from J, leaving 10 bases between them. CDR1 and CDR2 (germline): SGHNT, YYREEE (reference sequence). The CDR3 totals 14 residues. The CDR3 DNA reads as TGTGCCAGCAGCTTGGAGGGGCCGGGAGAGACCCAGTACTTC. It yields the protein CASSLEGPGETQYF.

The chain carries TRBV3-1 (or the pseudogene TRBV3-2) and TRBJ1-2; weak D call: TRBD1 (6 bases). This CDR3 is built from 15 residues. The ends were cut back, 4 bases at V and 2 bases at J, with 14 bases in the middle. Germline V lookup: CDR1 LGHDT, CDR2 YNNKEL (reference sequence). The chain's CDR3 is CASSPATGINYGYTF. Written as DNA, the CDR3 is TGTGCCAGCAGCCCTGCAACAGGGATCAACTATGGCTACACCTTC.

CDR3 in DNA: TGTGCCAGCAGTTGGGACAGATCCCAGCCCCAGCATTTT. This translates into CASSWDRSQPQHF. The chain recombines TRBV12-3 or TRBV12-4 with TRBJ1-5; 7 positions match TRBD1. With 4 bases clipped from V and 7 bases from J, the junction kept 4 bases outside the gene matches. The CDR3 extends over 13 amino acids.

This chain joins TRBV7-2 and TRBJ2-4; a possible D gene is TRBD2 (5 bases). V lost 1 base to trimming and J lost 0 bases, with 10 bases between them. The germline V gene has CDR1 SGHTA and CDR2 FQGNSA. CDR3 length: 16 amino acids. The CDR3 DNA sequence: TGTGCCAGCAGCTTAGGCGTGGACTTAGCCAAAAACATTCAGTACTTC. It specifies CASSLGVDLAKNIQYF.

The table lists this clone with a count of one. The V and J genes are TRBV2 and TRBJ1-5; the D gene is possibly TRBD1 (5 bases). CDR1 and CDR2 (germline): SNHLY, FYNNEI. Between the trimmed V and J ends, which lost 3 bases and 2 bases, there was a span of 8 bases. CDR3 length: 14 amino acids. For the CDR3, the DNA is TGTGCCAGCAGTGAGGAAGGGGGCAATCAGCCCCAGCATTTT. Its protein product is CASSEEGGNQPQHF.

This chain links TRBV2 with TRBJ2-1; 7 bases line up with TRBD1. The CDR3 has 15 amino acids. The germline V gene encodes CDR1 SNHLY and CDR2 FYNNEI. Germline trimming cut 6 bases from V and 6 bases from J; bases unmatched to any gene: 11. The chain's CDR3 is CASRQDRVTVNEQFF. The CDR3 nucleotides read TGTGCCAGCAGACAAGACAGGGTTACGGTCAATGAGCAGTTCTTC.

The V and J genes are TRBV6-5 and TRBJ2-7, with 10 nucleotides matching TRBD1. The CDR3 spans 15 residues. Trimming removed 0 bases from V and 4 bases from J; junction bases left unmatched: 3. Germline values: CDR1 MNHEY, CDR2 SVGAGI. In nucleotides, the CDR3 is TGTGCCAGCAGTTACTCGTGGACAGGGGGTTACGAGCAGTACTTC. Its protein product is CASSYSWTGGYEQYF.

V and J are TRBV4-1 and TRBJ1-1; a weak D match, TRBD1 (6 bases). The V gene's germline CDR1 is MGHRA and CDR2 YSYEKL. This CDR3 comprises 15 residues. V gave up 1 base and J gave up 4 bases, with 13 bases separating them. This CDR3 is CASSQAQGRPTEAFF. The CDR3 bases are TGCGCCAGCAGCCAAGCACAGGGAAGGCCCACTGAAGCTTTCTTT.